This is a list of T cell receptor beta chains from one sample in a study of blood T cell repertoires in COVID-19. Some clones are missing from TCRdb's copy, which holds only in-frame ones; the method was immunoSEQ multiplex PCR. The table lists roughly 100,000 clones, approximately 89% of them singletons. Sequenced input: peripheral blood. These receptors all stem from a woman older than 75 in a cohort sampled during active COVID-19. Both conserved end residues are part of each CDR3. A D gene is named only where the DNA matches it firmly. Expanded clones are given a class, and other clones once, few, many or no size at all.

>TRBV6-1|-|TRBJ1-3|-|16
CASSEGEGASGNTIYF
TGTGCCAGCAGTGAAGGGGAGGGTGCCTCTGGAAACACCATATATTTT
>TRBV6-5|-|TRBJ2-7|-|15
CASSSDTGILYEQYF
TGTGCCAGCAGTTCCGACACAGGGATCCTATACGAGCAGTACTTC
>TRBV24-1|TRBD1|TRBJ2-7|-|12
CATSVDRGEQYF
TGTGCCACCAGCGTTGACAGGGGTGAGCAGTACTTC
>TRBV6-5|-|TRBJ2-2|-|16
CASSYSLQLPTGELFF
TGTGCCAGCAGTTACTCCTTACAGTTACCAACCGGGGAGCTGTTTTTT
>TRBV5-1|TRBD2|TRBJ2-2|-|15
CASSPGLAGTGELFF
TGCGCCAGCAGCCCCGGACTAGCGGGGACCGGGGAGCTGTTTTTT
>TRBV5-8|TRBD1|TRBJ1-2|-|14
CASSSVGQGGGYTF
TGTGCCAGCAGCTCCGTCGGACAGGGCGGGGGCTACACCTTC
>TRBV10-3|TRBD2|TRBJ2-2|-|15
CAISRTSGGTGELFF
TGTGCCATCAGTCGGACTAGCGGGGGCACCGGGGAGCTGTTTTTT
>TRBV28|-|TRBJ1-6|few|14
CASSAPRENSPLHF
TGTGCCAGCAGTGCCCCAAGAGAGAATTCACCCCTCCACTTT
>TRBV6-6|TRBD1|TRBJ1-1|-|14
CASSNGQGNTEAFF
TGTGCCAGCAGTAACGGACAGGGGAACACTGAAGCTTTCTTT
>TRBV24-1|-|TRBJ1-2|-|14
CATSDTRLNYGYTF
TGTGCCACCAGTGACACCAGGCTAAACTATGGCTACACCTTC
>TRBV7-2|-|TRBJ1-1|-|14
CASSLLQGRTEAFF
TGTGCCAGCAGCTTACTACAGGGTCGGACTGAAGCTTTCTTT
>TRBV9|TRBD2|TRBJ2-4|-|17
CASSVAGGTPSLNIQYF
TGTGCCAGCAGCGTAGCCGGGGGGACCCCCTCTCTAAACATTCAGTACTTC
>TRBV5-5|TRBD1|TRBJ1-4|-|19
CASSLVGQGFPGRGEKLFF
TGTGCCAGCAGCTTGGTTGGACAGGGGTTCCCAGGCCGGGGGGAAAAACTGTTTTTT
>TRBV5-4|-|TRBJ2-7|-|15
CASSLPQTTLSEQYF
TGTGCCAGCAGCTTGCCCCAAACAACCCTCAGCGAGCAGTACTTC
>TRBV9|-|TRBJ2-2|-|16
CASSVAGTNPTGELFF
TGTGCCAGCAGCGTAGCTGGGACAAACCCCACCGGGGAGCTGTTTTTT
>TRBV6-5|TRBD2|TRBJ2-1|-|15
CASSPPLAGHNEQFF
TGTGCCAGCAGTCCCCCACTAGCGGGGCACAATGAGCAGTTCTTC
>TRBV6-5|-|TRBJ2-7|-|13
CASKRNPRDEQYF
TGTGCCAGCAAGCGGAACCCTCGGGACGAGCAGTACTTC